A selection of T cell receptor beta chains follows, all from one sample in a study of T cell clonotyping in hematopoietic cell transplantation. The method was immunoSEQ multiplex PCR; TCRdb's version includes in-frame clones alone and lacks a portion of them. Counted here are roughly 29,000 clones, over 65% occurring once; the ten biggest clones make up less than 7%. The sample consisted of peripheral blood mononuclear cells, taken before stem cell transplant. These receptors all stem from a young woman with chronic myeloid leukemia. Some clones in this sample may be carry-over from other donors' samples. Both conserved end residues are part of each CDR3. D genes are given only for firm matches. The size of a clone is reported for some rows only, either as once, few or many, or as a class for expanded clones.

CDR3nt	CDR3aa	v_gene	j_gene	len	abundance	d_gene
TGCGCCAGCAGCCAAAGTCTAGCGGGCGTTTTCACCGGGGAGCTGTTTTTT	CASSQSLAGVFTGELFF	TRBV4-1	TRBJ2-2	17	.	TRBD2
TGTGCCAGCAGCCTCCAACTAGCGGGGGGGAATGAGCAGTTCTTC	CASSLQLAGGNEQFF	TRBV9	TRBJ2-1	15	.	TRBD2
TGTGCCAGCAGTTCATCTATGGCGCAGTATTTT	CASSSSMAQYF	TRBV28	TRBJ2-3	11	.	.
TGTGCCAGCAGCTCGACAGGGGGCGTGGGCAATCAGCCCCAGCATTTT	CASSSTGGVGNQPQHF	TRBV7-2	TRBJ1-5	16	.	TRBD1
TGTGCCAGCAGTCCGGGACAGCGAACCAATCAGCCCCAGCATTTT	CASSPGQRTNQPQHF	TRBV27	TRBJ1-5	15	.	TRBD1
TGTGCCAGCAGTGACACCCCACAGGGGGGCTACGATGGCTACACCTTC	CASSDTPQGGYDGYTF	TRBV6-4	TRBJ1-2	16	.	TRBD1
TGTGCCAGCTTTCACGGGACGGAGACCGACTTC	CASFHGTETDF	TRBV11-2	TRBJ2-5	11	.	.
TGTGCCTGGGACCCGGGACAGGGGTATGGCTACACCTTC	CAWDPGQGYGYTF	TRBV30	TRBJ1-2	13	.	TRBD1
TGTGCCTGGACAGCAAATAGCAATCAGCCCCAGCATTTT	CAWTANSNQPQHF	TRBV30	TRBJ1-5	13	.	.
TGTGCCAGCAGTTACATCCGGGACAGAGCTAACTATGGCTACACCTTC	CASSYIRDRANYGYTF	TRBV6-6	TRBJ1-2	16	once	TRBD1
TGTGCCAGCAGCTTAGTGGGGAGCCTCACGTCAGATACGCAGTATTTT	CASSLVGSLTSDTQYF	TRBV7-2	TRBJ2-3	16	once	.